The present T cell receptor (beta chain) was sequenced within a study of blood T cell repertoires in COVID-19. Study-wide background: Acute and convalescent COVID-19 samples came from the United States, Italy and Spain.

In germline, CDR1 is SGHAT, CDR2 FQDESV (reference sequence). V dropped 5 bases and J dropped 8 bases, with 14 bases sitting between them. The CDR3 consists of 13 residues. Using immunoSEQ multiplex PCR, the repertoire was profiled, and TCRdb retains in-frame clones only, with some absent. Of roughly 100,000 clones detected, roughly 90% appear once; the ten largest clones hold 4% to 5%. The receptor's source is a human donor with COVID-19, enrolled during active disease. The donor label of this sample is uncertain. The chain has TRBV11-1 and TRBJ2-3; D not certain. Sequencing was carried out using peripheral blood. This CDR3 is CASSLGAFATQYF. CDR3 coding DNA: TGTGCCAGCAGCCTAGGAGCGTTTGCTACGCAGTATTTT.